This TCR beta chain was recovered during a study of blood T cell repertoires in COVID-19. Sequencing was performed with immunoSEQ multiplex PCR; in TCRdb, only in-frame clones are kept and a portion is missing. The sample includes about 360,000 clones, 80% to 90% seen only once; the top ten take about 7%. With V trimmed by 4 bases and J by 4 bases, 8 bases remained unmatched. Germline-derived CDR1 and CDR2 are KGHSH and LQKENI. The CDR3 contains 15 residues. The chain uses TRBV18 and TRBJ2-7; 9 nucleotides align to TRBD1. The sample consisted of peripheral blood. The receptor was isolated from a woman aged 55-75 years with COVID-19, enrolled during active disease. The CDR3 DNA is TGTGCCAGCTCACTTGGGACAGGGAATAAGTACGAGCAGTACTTC. Encoded protein: CASSLGTGNKYEQYF.